Below, 14 T cell receptor beta chains from the same sample are listed, as sequenced in a study of T cell changes during pregnancy in multiple sclerosis. The assay was immunoSEQ multiplex PCR, and TCRdb's table has in-frame clones only and misses some. Here the sample spans 30,000 to 45,000 clones, approximately 92% being singletons. The sample was PBMCs (not recorded whether the cells were cultured). These receptors all stem from a female donor with multiple sclerosis, enrolled in a pregnancy study.

The rearrangement joins TRBV7-6 to TRBJ1-4; no reliable D call. V lost 0 bases and J lost 5, with 4 bases in between. The CDR3 contains 13 residues. Germline CDR1 reads SGHVS; CDR2 reads FNYEAQ. In DNA form, the CDR3 reads TGTGCCAGCAGCTTAGCCCGGAATGAAAAACTGTTTTTT. It codes for CASSLARNEKLFF.

The J gene is TRBJ2-2, the V gene TRBV5-4, with 9 bases that match TRBD1. Looked up from germline, CDR1 is SGHNT and CDR2 is YYREEE (reference sequence). There are 17 residues in the CDR3. Germline trimming cut 0 bases from V and 6 bases from J; bases unmatched to any gene: 9. CDR3 region: CASSLDPGQGIPGELFF. The CDR3 DNA reads TGTGCCAGCAGCTTGGATCCGGGACAGGGTATCCCCGGGGAGCTGTTTTTT.

The gene calls are TRBV7-2 and TRBJ2-3; D ambiguous. The CDR3 length is 12 residues. CDR1 SGHTA and CDR2 FQGNSA come from the germline V gene. V was clipped by 4 bases and J by 2 bases, with 4 bases between them. The CDR3 loop is CASSSFTDTQYF. The CDR3 nucleotides are TGTGCCAGCAGCTCGTTCACAGATACGCAGTATTTT.

This sequence joins TRBV5-4 and TRBJ2-5; D unclear. V was pared by 0 bases and J by 5 bases, with 8 bases between. Germline CDR1 reads SGHNT; CDR2 reads YYREEE (reference sequence). CDR3 size: 13 residues. The CDR3 DNA sequence: TGTGCCAGCAGCTTGGGCCTGGGGGAGACCCAGTACTTC. Amino acids: CASSLGLGETQYF.

J is TRBJ2-1 and V is TRBV6-4, with TRBD2 matching 8 bases. V lost 2 bases, J lost 4 bases, and 4 bases stayed unmatched. Germline CDR1 is MRHNA and CDR2 is SNTAGT. The CDR3 is 15 residues long. The CDR3 loop is CASSDQIAGYNEQFF. The CDR3 nucleotides read TGTGCCAGCAGTGACCAGATAGCGGGGTACAATGAGCAGTTCTTC.

This rearrangement joins TRBV13 to TRBJ1-2; 8 nucleotides agree with TRBD1. From germline, CDR1 is PRHDT and CDR2 FYEKMQ (reference sequence). V gave up 5 bases and J gave up 4 bases; unmatched junction bases: 3. The CDR3 length is 13 residues. In nucleotides, the CDR3 is TGTGCCAGCAGCAACAGGGGGTCCTATGGCTACACCTTC. Its protein product is CASSNRGSYGYTF.

This chain links TRBV2 with TRBJ2-3; 9 bases agree with TRBD2. J gave up 3 bases and V 5 bases, and 6 bases lay outside the gene matches. Germline loops: CDR1 SNHLY, CDR2 FYNNEI. The CDR3 spans 15 residues. CDR3 in amino acids: CASSSTSGGTDTQYF. CDR3 DNA: TGTGCCAGCAGTTCGACTAGCGGAGGAACAGATACGCAGTATTTT.

The chain combines TRBV6-6 with TRBJ2-1; 12 nucleotides match TRBD2. V dropped 5 bases and J dropped 8; count of bases not matched to a gene: 10. This CDR3 is 16 amino acids long. Germline V gives CDR1 MNHNY, CDR2 SVGAGI (reference sequence). The CDR3 region is CASSPSSGRAIDEQFF. DNA of the CDR3: TGTGCCAGCAGTCCCTCTAGCGGGAGGGCCATCGATGAGCAGTTCTTC.

This chain connects TRBV6-5 to TRBJ2-1; D might be TRBD1 (5 bases). V lost 2 bases to trimming and J lost 4 bases, with 9 bases between them. This CDR3 spans 14 amino acids. Germline assignment: CDR1 MNHEY and CDR2 SVGAGI. The CDR3 sequence is CASSYGAAYNEQFF. CDR3 DNA sequence: TGTGCCAGCAGTTACGGGGCAGCTTACAATGAGCAGTTCTTC.

The rearrangement joins TRBV27 to TRBJ2-7, with unresolved D. V lost 5 bases and J 3 bases, leaving 11 bases between the germline ends. The CDR3 length is 13 residues. Germline assignment: CDR1 MNHEY and CDR2 SMNVEV (reference sequence). As DNA, the CDR3 is TGTGCCAGCAGTCCTTTTGGTGACTACGAGCAGTACTTC. It translates to CASSPFGDYEQYF.

J is TRBJ1-2 and V is TRBV27; TRBD1 matches 10 bases. In germline, CDR1 is MNHEY, CDR2 SMNVEV (reference sequence). Unmatched junction bases numbered 4, after V lost 5 bases and J lost 4 bases. The CDR3 spans 14 residues. As DNA, the CDR3 is TGTGCCAGCAGTGGACAGGGGGGAGTCTATGGCTACACCTTC. Amino acids: CASSGQGGVYGYTF.

The chain recombines TRBV28 with TRBJ1-2, with 8 positions matching TRBD1. Per germline, CDR1 MDHEN and CDR2 SYDVKM. V was pared by 6 bases and J by 3 bases, with 3 bases of the junction left unmatched. The CDR3 totals 13 residues. CDR3 nucleotide sequence: TGTGCCAGCAGCCGGGGACAGGACTATGGCTACACCTTC. Protein: CASSRGQDYGYTF.

The chain couples TRBV11-2 to TRBJ2-3, with 11 bases that match TRBD2. The germline CDR1 and CDR2 sequences are SGHAT and FQNNGV. J was trimmed by 3 bases and V by 5 bases; bases with no gene match: 4. CDR3 length equals 15 residues. The CDR3 region is CASSQTSGRTDTQYF. CDR3 nucleotides: TGTGCCAGCAGCCAAACTAGCGGGAGAACAGATACGCAGTATTTT.

The J gene is TRBJ2-7, the V gene TRBV30; D gene uncertain. The length of the CDR3 is 13 residues. The germline V and J ends were trimmed by 1 base and 3 bases, with 10 bases remaining between them. Germline V gene lookup returns CDR1 GTSNPN and CDR2 SVGIG (reference sequence). The CDR3 DNA reads as TGTGCCTGGAGTGACCCAAGCAGCTACGAGCAGTACTTC. As protein: CAWSDPSSYEQYF.